What follows is one T cell receptor beta chain and its context. Authors' methods: For nucleated cells, counts were estimated from reference gene primer amplification. TCRdb keeps only in-frame clones here, not all; method: immunoSEQ multiplex PCR. Clonal size and the V and J genes are those of that table, whereas D and trimming came from the DNA. The data hold 150,000 to 200,000 clones, with more than 80% observed a single time. This sample is drawn from a study of blood T cell repertoires in COVID-19. About the study: COVID-19 samples collected from the United States, Italy and Spain covered acute and convalescent phases. The analysed material was cDNA or gDNA that came from T cells, B-cell-depleted T cells, or PBMCs.

The CDR3 spans 15 residues. Trimming removed 6 bases from V and 0 bases from J, with 14 bases in between. Germline assignment: CDR1 MNHEY and CDR2 SMNVEV (reference sequence). The sequence was collected from a human donor in a cohort sampled during active COVID-19. The sequenced sample was peripheral blood. J is TRBJ1-2 and V is TRBV27, with TRBD1 as a possible D gene (6 bases). CDR3 nucleotide sequence: TGTGCCAGCAGAGCAGAAACAGGGTCTAACTATGGCTACACCTTC. Translation: CASRAETGSNYGYTF.